This T cell receptor beta chain was retrieved from a study of T cell changes during pregnancy in multiple sclerosis. CDR1 is SGHNT, CDR2 YYREEE, per germline (reference sequence). V was shortened by 2 bases and J by 2 bases, with 14 bases between the two germline ends. The CDR3 consists of 15 residues. Libraries were prepared by immunoSEQ multiplex PCR; TCRdb keeps only in-frame clonotypes and omits some of them. The profile shows approximately 41,000 clones, just over 90% of them singletons. The rearrangement links TRBV5-4 to TRBJ2-7; possibly TRBD1 or TRBD2 for D (5 bases each). Sequences were obtained from PBMCs (not recorded whether the cells were cultured). The source of this sequence is a female donor with multiple sclerosis, enrolled in a pregnancy study. CDR3 DNA: TGTGCCAGCAGCTTCGCCCCTGTGGGGGCCTACGAGCAGTACTTC. This codes for CASSFAPVGAYEQYF.